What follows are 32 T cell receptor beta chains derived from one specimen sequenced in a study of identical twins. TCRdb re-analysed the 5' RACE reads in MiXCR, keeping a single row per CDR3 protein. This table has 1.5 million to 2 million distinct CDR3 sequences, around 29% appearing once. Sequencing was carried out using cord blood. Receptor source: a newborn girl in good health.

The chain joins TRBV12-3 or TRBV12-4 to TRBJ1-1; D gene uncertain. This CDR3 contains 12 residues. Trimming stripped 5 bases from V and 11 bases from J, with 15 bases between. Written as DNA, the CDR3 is TGTGCCAGCAGTCCGCGAGCTTTGGGCGCTTTCTTT. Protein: CASSPRALGAFF.

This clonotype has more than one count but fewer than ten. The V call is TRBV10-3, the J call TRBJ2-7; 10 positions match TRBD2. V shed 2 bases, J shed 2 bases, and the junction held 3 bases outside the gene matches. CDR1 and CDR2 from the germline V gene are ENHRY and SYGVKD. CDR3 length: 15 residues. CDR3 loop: CAISEKGLATYEQYF. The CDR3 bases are TGTGCCATCAGTGAGAAGGGACTAGCGACCTACGAGCAGTACTTC.

CDR3 protein: CASRRLAGVPNEQFF. In DNA form, the CDR3 reads TGTGCCAGCAGGCGACTAGCGGGGGTGCCCAATGAGCAGTTCTTC. This sequence joins TRBV11-2 and TRBJ2-1; 12 nucleotides agree with TRBD2. From germline, CDR1 is SGHAT and CDR2 FQNNGV. CDR3 length: 15 amino acids. Unmatched junction bases numbered 6, after V lost 6 bases and J lost 6 bases.

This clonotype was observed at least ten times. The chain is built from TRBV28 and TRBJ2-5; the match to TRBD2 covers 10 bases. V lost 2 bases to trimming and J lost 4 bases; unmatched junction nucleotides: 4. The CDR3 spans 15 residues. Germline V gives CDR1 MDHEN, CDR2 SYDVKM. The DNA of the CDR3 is TGTGCCAGCAGTTTACTAGCGGGAGCGATAGAGACCCAGTACTTC. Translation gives CASSLLAGAIETQYF.

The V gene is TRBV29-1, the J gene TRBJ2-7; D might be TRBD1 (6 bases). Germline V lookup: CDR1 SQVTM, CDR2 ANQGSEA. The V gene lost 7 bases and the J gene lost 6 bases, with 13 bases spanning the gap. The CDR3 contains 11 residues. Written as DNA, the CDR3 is TGCAGCGCGGGACACCGTAGCGAGCAGTACTTC. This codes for CSAGHRSEQYF.

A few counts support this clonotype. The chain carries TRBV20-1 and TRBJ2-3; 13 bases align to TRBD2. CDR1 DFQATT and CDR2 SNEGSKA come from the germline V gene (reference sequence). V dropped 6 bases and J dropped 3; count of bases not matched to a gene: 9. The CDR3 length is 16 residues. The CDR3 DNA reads TGCAGTGCGGGAAACCCGGGACTAGCGGGAACAGATACGCAGTATTTT. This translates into CSAGNPGLAGTDTQYF.

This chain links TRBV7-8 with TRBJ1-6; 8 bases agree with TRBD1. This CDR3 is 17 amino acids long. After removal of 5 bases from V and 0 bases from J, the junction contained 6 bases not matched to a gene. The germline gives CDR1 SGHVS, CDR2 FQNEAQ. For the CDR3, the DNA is TGTGCCAGCAGCCTAGACAGGGGAGACTCCTATAATTCACCCCTCCACTTT. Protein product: CASSLDRGDSYNSPLHF.

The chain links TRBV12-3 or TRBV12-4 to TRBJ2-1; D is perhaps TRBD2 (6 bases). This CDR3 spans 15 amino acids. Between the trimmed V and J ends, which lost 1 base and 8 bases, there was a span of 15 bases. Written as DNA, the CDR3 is TGTGCCAGCAGTTTAGTAGGGAGGAAAGGCGATGAGCAGTTCTTC. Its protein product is CASSLVGRKGDEQFF.

The chain's CDR3 is CSARGAPDTQYF. CDR3 DNA sequence: TGCAGTGCTAGGGGGGCCCCAGATACGCAGTATTTT. This rearrangement joins TRBV20-1 to TRBJ2-3; tentatively, D is TRBD1 (6 bases). The CDR3 covers 12 residues. The germline V and J ends were trimmed by 3 bases and 4 bases, with 8 bases remaining between them. Germline CDR1 and CDR2: DFQATT and SNEGSKA (reference sequence).

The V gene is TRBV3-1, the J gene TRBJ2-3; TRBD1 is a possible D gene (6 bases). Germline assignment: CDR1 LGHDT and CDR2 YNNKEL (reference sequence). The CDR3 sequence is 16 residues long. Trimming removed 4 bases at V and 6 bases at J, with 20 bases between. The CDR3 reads CASSRKLQGPADTQYF. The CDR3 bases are TGTGCCAGCAGCCGGAAGCTACAGGGCCCCGCGGATACGCAGTATTTT.

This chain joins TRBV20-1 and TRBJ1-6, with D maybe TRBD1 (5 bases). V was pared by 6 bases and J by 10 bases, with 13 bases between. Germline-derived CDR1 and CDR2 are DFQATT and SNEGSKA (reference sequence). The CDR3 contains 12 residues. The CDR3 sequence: CSARDRLSPLHF. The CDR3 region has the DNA TGCAGTGCCCGGGACCGCCTGTCACCCCTCCACTTT.

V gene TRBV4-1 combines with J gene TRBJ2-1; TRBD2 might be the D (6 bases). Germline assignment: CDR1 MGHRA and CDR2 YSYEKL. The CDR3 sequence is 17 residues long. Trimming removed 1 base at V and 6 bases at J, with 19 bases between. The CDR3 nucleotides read TGCGCCAGCAGCCAAGTAAGTCTAAGGGACTCTTCCAATGAGCAGTTCTTC. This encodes CASSQVSLRDSSNEQFF.

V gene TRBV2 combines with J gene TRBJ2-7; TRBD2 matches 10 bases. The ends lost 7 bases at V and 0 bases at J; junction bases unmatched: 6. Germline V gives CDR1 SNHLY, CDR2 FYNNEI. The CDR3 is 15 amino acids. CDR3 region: CASKNLAGASYEQYF. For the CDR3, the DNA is TGTGCCAGCAAAAACCTAGCGGGGGCCTCCTACGAGCAGTACTTC.

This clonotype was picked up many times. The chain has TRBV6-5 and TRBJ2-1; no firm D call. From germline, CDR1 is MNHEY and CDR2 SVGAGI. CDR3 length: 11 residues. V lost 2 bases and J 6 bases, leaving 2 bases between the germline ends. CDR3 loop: CASSYGNEQFF. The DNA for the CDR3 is TGTGCCAGCAGTTACGGCAATGAGCAGTTCTTC.

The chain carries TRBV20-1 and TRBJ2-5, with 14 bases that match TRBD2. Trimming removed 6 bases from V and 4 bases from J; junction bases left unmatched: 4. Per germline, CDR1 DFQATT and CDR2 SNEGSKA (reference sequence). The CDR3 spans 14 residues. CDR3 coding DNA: TGCAGTGCGCTCGGACTAGCGGGGGGAGAGACCCAGTACTTC. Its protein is CSALGLAGGETQYF.

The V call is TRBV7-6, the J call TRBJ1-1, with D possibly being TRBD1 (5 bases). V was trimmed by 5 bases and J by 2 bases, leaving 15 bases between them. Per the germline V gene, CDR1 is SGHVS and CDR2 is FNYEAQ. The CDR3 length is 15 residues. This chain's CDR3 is CASSPPSQGNTEAFF. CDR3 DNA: TGTGCCAGCAGCCCTCCCAGTCAGGGAAACACTGAAGCTTTCTTT.

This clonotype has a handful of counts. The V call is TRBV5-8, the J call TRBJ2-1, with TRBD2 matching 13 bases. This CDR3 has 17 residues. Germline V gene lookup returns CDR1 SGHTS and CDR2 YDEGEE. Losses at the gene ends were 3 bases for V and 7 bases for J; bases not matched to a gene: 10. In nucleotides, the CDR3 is TGTGCCAGCAGCTCCCACCAACTAGCGGGAGGGGCTAATGAGCAGTTCTTC. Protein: CASSSHQLAGGANEQFF.

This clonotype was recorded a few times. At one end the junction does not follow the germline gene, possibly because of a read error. The CDR3 sequence: CASRQGRHSYNEQFF. CDR3 sequence (DNA): TGTGCCAGCAGACAAGGACGACACTCCTACAATGAGCAGTTCTTC. The chain has TRBV3-1 and TRBJ2-1; no definite D call. The CDR3 runs to 15 residues. CDR1 is LGHDT, CDR2 YNNKEL, per germline (reference sequence).

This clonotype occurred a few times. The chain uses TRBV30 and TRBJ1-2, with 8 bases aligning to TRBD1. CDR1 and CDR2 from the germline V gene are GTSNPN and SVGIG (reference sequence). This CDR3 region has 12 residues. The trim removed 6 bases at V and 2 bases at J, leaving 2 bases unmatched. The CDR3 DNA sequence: TGTGCCTGTAGGACAGGGAACTATGGCTACACCTTC. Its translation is CACRTGNYGYTF.

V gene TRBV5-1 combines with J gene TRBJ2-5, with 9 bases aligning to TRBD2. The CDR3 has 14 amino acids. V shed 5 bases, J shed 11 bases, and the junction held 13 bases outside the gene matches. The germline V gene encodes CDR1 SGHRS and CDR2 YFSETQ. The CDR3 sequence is CASRVLAGDNEQYF. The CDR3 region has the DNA TGCGCCAGCAGAGTCTTAGCGGGGGACAATGAGCAGTACTTC.

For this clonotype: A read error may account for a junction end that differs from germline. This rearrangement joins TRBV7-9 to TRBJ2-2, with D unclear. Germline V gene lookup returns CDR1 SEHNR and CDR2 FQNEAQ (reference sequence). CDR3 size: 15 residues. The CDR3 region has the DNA TGTGCCAGCAGCTTCACAGTCCCGAACGCCGGGGAGCTGTTTTTT. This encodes CASSFTVPNAGELFF.

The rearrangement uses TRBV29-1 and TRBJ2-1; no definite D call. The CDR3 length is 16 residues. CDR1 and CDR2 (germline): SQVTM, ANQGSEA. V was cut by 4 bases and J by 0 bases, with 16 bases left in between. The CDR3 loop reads CSVVWALGTSYNEQFF. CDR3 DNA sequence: TGCAGCGTTGTATGGGCGCTCGGCACCTCCTACAATGAGCAGTTCTTC.

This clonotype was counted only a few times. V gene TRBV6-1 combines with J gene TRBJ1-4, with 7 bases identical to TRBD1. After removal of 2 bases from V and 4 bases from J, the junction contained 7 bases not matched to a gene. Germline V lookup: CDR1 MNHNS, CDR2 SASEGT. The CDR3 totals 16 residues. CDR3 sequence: CASSETGTASNEKLFF. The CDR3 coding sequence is TGTGCCAGCAGTGAAACCGGGACAGCCAGTAATGAAAAACTGTTTTTT.

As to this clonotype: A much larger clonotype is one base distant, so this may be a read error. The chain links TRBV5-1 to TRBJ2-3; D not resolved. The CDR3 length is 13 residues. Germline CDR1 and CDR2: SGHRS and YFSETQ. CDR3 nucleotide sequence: TGCGCCAGCGGCTTGGCTGAGGTAGATACGCAGTATTTT. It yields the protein CASGLAEVDTQYF.

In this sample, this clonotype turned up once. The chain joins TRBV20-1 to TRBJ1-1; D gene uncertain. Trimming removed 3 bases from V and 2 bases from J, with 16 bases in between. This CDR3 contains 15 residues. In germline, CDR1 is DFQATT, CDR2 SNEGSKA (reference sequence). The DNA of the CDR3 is TGCAGTGCTAGCCAACCACATGGGCTTAACACTGAAGCTTTCTTT. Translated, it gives CSASQPHGLNTEAFF.

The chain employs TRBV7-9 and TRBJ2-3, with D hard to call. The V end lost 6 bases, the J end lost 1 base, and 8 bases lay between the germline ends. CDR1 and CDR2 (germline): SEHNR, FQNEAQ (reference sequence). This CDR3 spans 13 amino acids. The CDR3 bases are TGTGCCAGCAGTGTTTTGGGCACAGATACGCAGTATTTT. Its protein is CASSVLGTDTQYF.

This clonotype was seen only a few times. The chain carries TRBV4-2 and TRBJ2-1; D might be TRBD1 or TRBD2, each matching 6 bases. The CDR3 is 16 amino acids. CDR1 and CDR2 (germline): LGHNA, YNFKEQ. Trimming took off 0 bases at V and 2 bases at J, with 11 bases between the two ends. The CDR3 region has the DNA TGTGCCAGCAGCCAAGATTCGGGGGCCCCCTACAATGAGCAGTTCTTC. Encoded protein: CASSQDSGAPYNEQFF.

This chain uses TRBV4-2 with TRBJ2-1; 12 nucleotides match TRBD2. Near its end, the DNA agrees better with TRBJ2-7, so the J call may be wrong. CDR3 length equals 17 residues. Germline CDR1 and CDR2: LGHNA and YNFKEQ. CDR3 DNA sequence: TGTGCCAGCAGCCTCCGGACTAGCGGGAATACCTACAATGAGCAGTACTTC. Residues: CASSLRTSGNTYNEQYF.

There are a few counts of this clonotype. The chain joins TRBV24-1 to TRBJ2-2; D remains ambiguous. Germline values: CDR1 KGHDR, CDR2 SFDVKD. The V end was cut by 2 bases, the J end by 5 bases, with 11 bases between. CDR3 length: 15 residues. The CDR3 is CATSDSGGVTGELFF. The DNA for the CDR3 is TGTGCCACCAGTGATTCGGGTGGAGTTACCGGGGAGCTGTTTTTT.

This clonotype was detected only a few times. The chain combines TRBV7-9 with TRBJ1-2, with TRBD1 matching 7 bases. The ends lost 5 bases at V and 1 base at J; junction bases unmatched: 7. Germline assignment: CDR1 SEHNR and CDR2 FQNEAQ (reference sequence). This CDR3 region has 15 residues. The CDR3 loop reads CASSAKTGVNYGYTF. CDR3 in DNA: TGTGCCAGCAGCGCAAAAACAGGGGTTAACTATGGCTACACCTTC.

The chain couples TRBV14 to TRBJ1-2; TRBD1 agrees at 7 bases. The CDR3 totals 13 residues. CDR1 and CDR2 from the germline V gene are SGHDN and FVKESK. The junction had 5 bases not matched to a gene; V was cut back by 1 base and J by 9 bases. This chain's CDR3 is CASSQVWGQRYTF. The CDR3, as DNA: TGTGCCAGCAGCCAAGTTTGGGGACAGCGCTACACCTTC.

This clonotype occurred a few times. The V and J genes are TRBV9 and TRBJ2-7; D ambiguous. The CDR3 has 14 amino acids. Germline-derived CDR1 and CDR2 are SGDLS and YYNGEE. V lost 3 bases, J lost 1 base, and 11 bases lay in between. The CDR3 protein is CASSGTVESYEQYF. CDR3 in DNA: TGTGCCAGCAGCGGAACAGTGGAGTCCTACGAGCAGTACTTC.